This passage covers 19 T cell receptor beta chains from one sample sequenced in a study of monozygotic twins with inflammatory bowel disease. TCRdb re-called the 5' RACE reads; one entry per CDR3 protein, DNA not given. The table lists just over 300,000 distinct CDR3 sequences, with 5.6% in the top ten. Sequenced material: blood. These receptors all stem from a human donor with ulcerative colitis or Crohn's disease, or a healthy co-twin of an affected twin (not recorded which).

The chain uses TRBV7-2 and TRBJ2-3. Germline lookup yields CDR1 SGHTA and CDR2 FQGNSA. CDR3 length: 12 residues. This CDR3 is CASSPRRDTQYF.

CDR3 amino acids: CASSVVLAKNIQYF. The chain recombines TRBV9 with TRBJ2-4. Germline CDR1 is SGDLS and CDR2 is YYNGEE. The CDR3 covers 14 residues. Looking up the rest from reference TRBV9 and TRBJ2-4 gives the full variable domain: DSGVTQTPKHLITATGQRVTLRCSPRSGDLSVYWYQQSLDQGLQFLIQYYNGEERAKGNILERFSAQQFPDLHSELNLSSLELGDSALYFCASSVVLAKNIQYFGAGTRLSVL.

V gene TRBV11-1 combines with J gene TRBJ2-2; the TCRdb D gene call, TRBD2, has no DNA to confirm it. The CDR3 runs 16 residues. Germline assignment: CDR1 SGHAT and CDR2 FQDESV (reference sequence). CDR3 amino acids: CASSLVGDGGTGELFF. Complete variable domain (other parts from reference TRBV11-1 and TRBJ2-2): EAEVAQSPRYKITEKSQAVAFWCDPISGHATLYWYRQILGQGPELLVQFQDESVVDDSQLPKDRFSAERLKGVDSTLKIQPAELGDSAMYLCASSLVGDGGTGELFFGEGSRLTVL.

This chain links TRBV7-6 with TRBJ2-6. Germline V gene data show CDR1 as SGHVS and CDR2 as FNYEAQ. This CDR3 has 14 residues. CDR3 protein: CASSWAAGANVLTF.

The J gene is TRBJ2-3, the V gene TRBV18. The germline gives CDR1 KGHSH, CDR2 LQKENI. The CDR3 has 13 amino acids. CDR3 sequence: CASSPSEGDTQYF.

This sequence joins TRBV27 and TRBJ1-5. Germline V gene lookup returns CDR1 MNHEY and CDR2 SMNVEV (reference sequence). The CDR3 runs to 14 residues. CDR3 sequence: CASSLRLYDQPQHF.

The V gene is TRBV18, the J gene TRBJ1-5; TCRdb calls TRBD1, which cannot be checked without DNA. Germline V gives CDR1 KGHSH, CDR2 LQKENI. This CDR3 is 15 amino acids long. CDR3 residues: CASSSDRGAHQPQHF.

The V call is TRBV7-9, the J call TRBJ2-2; as DNA is missing, the TRBD1 call by TCRdb cannot be tested. This CDR3 contains 15 residues. CDR1 is SEHNR, CDR2 FQNEAQ, per germline (reference sequence). CDR3 sequence: CASTLRASNTGELFF.

The gene calls are TRBV20-1 and TRBJ2-5; TCRdb's assignment of TRBD1 cannot be checked, as there is no DNA. CDR3 length equals 13 residues. Germline CDR1 is DFQATT and CDR2 is SNEGSKA (reference sequence). The CDR3 is CSASGPLSGTQYF.

The gene calls are TRBV7-2 and TRBJ2-3; TCRdb returns TRBD1, unconfirmable since there is no DNA. This CDR3 contains 13 residues. The germline V gene encodes CDR1 SGHTA and CDR2 FQGNSA. The CDR3 reads CASSFLRGDTQYF.

This rearrangement joins TRBV7-9 to TRBJ1-6; TCRdb returns TRBD1, unconfirmable since there is no DNA. Looked up from germline, CDR1 is SEHNR and CDR2 is FQNEAQ (reference sequence). The CDR3 is made up of 13 amino acids. The CDR3 region is CAKDRQYNSPLHF.

The rearrangement joins TRBV7-9 to TRBJ1-1; the TRBD1 assignment by TCRdb is unverifiable without DNA. CDR3 size: 15 residues. Germline-derived CDR1 and CDR2 are SEHNR and FQNEAQ (reference sequence). This chain's CDR3 is CASSRGQGTNTEAFF.

The gene calls are TRBV27 and TRBJ2-1; TCRdb picks TRBD1, but there is no DNA to check that call. CDR1 and CDR2 from the germline V gene are MNHEY and SMNVEV (reference sequence). This CDR3 has 19 amino acids. The CDR3 sequence: CASSQTGGRLAGARVVQFF.

The V and J genes are TRBV30 and TRBJ2-1; the TCRdb D gene call, TRBD2, has no DNA to confirm it. Germline V lookup: CDR1 GTSNPN, CDR2 SVGIG (reference sequence). The CDR3 sequence is 14 residues long. The CDR3 reads CAWTPSGGRNEQFF. The variable domain in full, with the rest retrieved from reference TRBV30 and TRBJ2-1, is SQTIHQWPATLVQPVGSPLSLECTVEGTSNPNLYWYRQAAGRGLQLLFYSVGIGQISSEVPQNLSASRPQDRQFILSSKKLLLSDSGFYLCAWTPSGGRNEQFFGPGTRLTVL.

CDR3 residues: CASSSRTRTDTQYF. V is TRBV11-2 and J is TRBJ2-3; TCRdb calls TRBD2, which cannot be checked without DNA. CDR3 size: 14 residues. The germline V gene has CDR1 SGHAT and CDR2 FQNNGV.

The CDR3 loop reads CASSPPYRDGYTF. The gene calls are TRBV7-2 and TRBJ1-2; TCRdb selects TRBD1, and the lack of DNA leaves this call unchecked. Looked up from germline, CDR1 is SGHTA and CDR2 is FQGNSA. The CDR3 runs to 13 residues. Together with reference TRBV7-2 and TRBJ1-2, the CDR3 gives the full variable domain: GAGVSQSPSNKVTEKGKDVELRCDPISGHTALYWYRQSLGQGLEFLIYFQGNSAPDKSGLPSDRFSAERTGGSVSTLTIQRTQQEDSAVYLCASSPPYRDGYTFGSGTRLTVV.

V and J are TRBV29-1 and TRBJ2-2. The V gene's germline CDR1 is SQVTM and CDR2 ANQGSEA. The CDR3 consists of 15 residues. The chain's CDR3 is CSVVYSQTNTGELFF.

V usage is TRBV5-1 and J usage is TRBJ2-5; checking the TCRdb D call of TRBD1 is not possible without DNA. CDR1 is SGHRS, CDR2 YFSETQ, per germline. The CDR3 totals 13 residues. This CDR3 is CASSRSPEETQYF. Together with reference TRBV5-1 and TRBJ2-5, the CDR3 gives the full variable domain: KAGVTQTPRYLIKTRGQQVTLSCSPISGHRSVSWYQQTPGQGLQFLFEYFSETQRNKGNFPGRFSGRQFSNSRSEMNVSTLELGDSALYLCASSRSPEETQYFGPGTRLLVL.

V and J are TRBV12-3 or TRBV12-4 and TRBJ2-7; TCRdb's assignment of TRBD2 cannot be checked, as there is no DNA. The CDR3 is made up of 14 amino acids. This chain's CDR3 is CASGFGVPSVEQYF.